This passage covers 12 T cell receptor beta chains from one sample sequenced in a study of blood T cells in healthy people across ages. A sample-barcoded 5' primer and a J-beta primer mix were used in a second PCR of about 6 to 11 cycles. One entry per CDR3 protein results from TCRdb running MiXCR on the 5' RACE reads. The sample has hundreds of thousands of distinct CDR3 sequences, approximately 31% seen once. Sequencing input: blood. These receptors were collected from an elderly woman in good health.

This clonotype was detected many times. The rearrangement uses TRBV6-5 and TRBJ1-2; perhaps TRBD1 as D (5 bases). The CDR3 spans 11 residues. The V gene lost 6 bases and the J gene lost 8 bases, with 10 bases spanning the gap. CDR1 and CDR2 from the germline V gene are MNHEY and SVGAGI. The CDR3 loop reads CASRGHGGYTF. The CDR3 nucleotides are TGTGCCAGCAGGGGGCACGGCGGCTACACCTTC.

On this clonotype: This may come from a read error, since a much larger clone is one base off. V usage is TRBV6-6 and J usage is TRBJ1-5; 7 bases fit TRBD1. The CDR3 has 14 residues. CDR1 MNHNY and CDR2 SVGAGI come from the germline V gene (reference sequence). The CDR3 loop is CASRMDRSNHPQHF. CDR3 in DNA: TGTGCCAGCAGGATGGACAGGAGCAATCACCCCCAGCATTTT.

The chain carries TRBV4-1 and TRBJ1-4; D is unclear. V lost 0 bases, J lost 8 bases, and 16 bases lay in between. Germline V gene lookup returns CDR1 MGHRA and CDR2 YSYEKL. The CDR3 extends over 16 amino acids. This chain's CDR3 is CASSQDTTPGWEKLFF. CDR3 coding DNA: TGCGCCAGCAGCCAAGATACCACGCCCGGATGGGAAAAACTGTTTTTT.

Details on this clonotype: Given a much more abundant clone one base away, this may be a read error. The gene calls are TRBV5-4 and TRBJ2-5; TRBD1 or TRBD2 may be the D gene (6 bases each). The length of the CDR3 is 13 residues. The germline V and J ends were trimmed by 4 bases and 11 bases, with 18 bases remaining between them. The germline V gene has CDR1 SGHNT and CDR2 YYREEE (reference sequence). For the CDR3, the DNA is TGTGCCAGCAGCCGGACGGGGGCGATGGAGCAGTACTTC. Encoded protein: CASSRTGAMEQYF.

This sequence joins TRBV28 and TRBJ1-1; a possible D gene is TRBD1 (5 bases). CDR1 and CDR2 from the germline V gene are MDHEN and SYDVKM. This CDR3 comprises 12 residues. The V end lost 6 bases, the J end lost 10 bases, and 15 bases lay between the germline ends. The DNA of the CDR3 is TGTGCCAGCAGAGAGGGGTCGATAGGAGCTTTCTTT. Its translation: CASREGSIGAFF.

This chain links TRBV9 with TRBJ2-3; D not certain. CDR3 size: 14 residues. The germline CDR1 and CDR2 sequences are SGDLS and YYNGEE. V dropped 0 bases and J dropped 5 bases, with 10 bases sitting between them. For the CDR3, the DNA is TGTGCCAGCAGCGTAGGCTTCGTCGTAGATACGCAGTATTTT. It translates to CASSVGFVVDTQYF.

This clonotype came up once. The junction shows a germline mismatch at one end, possibly a read error. V and J are TRBV4-3 and TRBJ2-5, with D unclear. The germline V gene encodes CDR1 LGHNA and CDR2 YSLEER. The CDR3 covers 14 residues. As DNA, the CDR3 is TGCGCCAGCAGCCAAGATGCCGGCGTGGGTGAGCAGGACTTC. Its protein product is CASSQDAGVGEQDF.

This clonotype was observed a few times. The V gene is TRBV2, the J gene TRBJ1-1; 8 positions match TRBD1. V trimming: 7 bases; J trimming: 4 bases; junction bases outside the gene matches: 8. Germline CDR1 reads SNHLY; CDR2 reads FYNNEI. There are 14 residues in the CDR3. This CDR3 reads CASIPTGVGTEAFF. Written as DNA, the CDR3 is TGTGCCAGCATCCCGACAGGGGTGGGCACTGAAGCTTTCTTT.

In its sample, this clonotype was seen many times. The chain is built from TRBV20-1 and TRBJ2-1, with a possible D match to TRBD2 (7 bases). The V gene lost 7 bases and the J gene lost 5 bases, with 21 bases spanning the gap. Germline lookup yields CDR1 DFQATT and CDR2 SNEGSKA (reference sequence). The CDR3 runs 15 residues. This CDR3 is CSGEKGGHPHNEQFF. The DNA of the CDR3 is TGCAGTGGGGAGAAGGGGGGGCACCCCCACAATGAGCAGTTCTTC.

This sequence joins TRBV7-7 and TRBJ2-7; 10 bases match TRBD2. The germline CDR1 and CDR2 sequences are SSHAT and FNYEAQ (reference sequence). The CDR3 totals 15 residues. V lost 8 bases and J lost 0; bases outside the gene matches: 7. The CDR3 nucleotides read TGTGCCAGCTTTAGCGGGGGGACGACCTCCTACGAGCAGTACTTC. Amino acid sequence: CASFSGGTTSYEQYF.

This chain links TRBV20-1 with TRBJ2-4; 9 positions match TRBD1. The J call may not be correct, given that the DNA end is closer to TRBJ2-7. The CDR3 totals 13 residues. The V gene's germline CDR1 is DFQATT and CDR2 SNEGSKA (reference sequence). The CDR3 spells CSAHRDRAYEQYF. Here the CDR3 DNA reads TGCAGTGCGCACCGGGACAGGGCTTACGAGCAGTACTTC.

In this sample, this clonotype turned up many times. This chain connects TRBV20-1 to TRBJ2-1; 14 bases are a match to TRBD2. Per germline, CDR1 DFQATT and CDR2 SNEGSKA (reference sequence). With V trimmed by 3 bases and J by 7 bases, 8 bases remained unmatched. This CDR3 is built from 16 residues. Written as DNA, the CDR3 is TGCAGTGCTAGCAGACTAGCGGGGGGGAACAAGAATGAGCAGTTCTTC. It encodes CSASRLAGGNKNEQFF.